This record concerns one T cell receptor beta chain sequence. The antigen this receptor binds is unknown. Per-nucleotide qualities are absent, and no much larger clonotype sits a single base away. Sequencer: Illumina NovaSeq 6000. cDNA libraries for TCRalpha and TCRbeta were prepared by 5'RACE using constant-segment primers, with sample barcodes and unique molecular identifiers added. Trizol reagent was used to extract RNA from every sample. Libraries were amplified in two PCR steps, with a second sample barcode and Illumina TruSeq adapters added in the second step. Libraries were sequenced on an Illumina NovaSeq with 2 x 150 bp paired-end reads. Concerning the study's data processing: Reads were demultiplexed and collapsed into UMI-guided consensus sequences with migec v1.2.7. Using mixcr v2.1.11, UMI consensuses were aligned to TRA and TRB V and J templates and then assembled into clonotypes. A clonotype was counted as expanded or contracted only when both edgeR and NoisET called the clonotype significant, with the noise models trained on biological replicates. For edgeR calls, the cutoffs were a false discovery rate-adjusted p below 0.01 and a log2 fold-change threshold of 1. As an exploratory analysis of dynamics, PCA with hierarchical clustering was applied to max-normalized trajectories of the 1000 most abundant clonotypes. The CD4 or CD8 phenotype of responding clones was assigned using the separately sequenced CD4+ and CD8+ repertoires. TCRdb handled the public reads itself, with Q25 trimming in fastp and clone calling in MiXCR, and kept productive beta chains. One record per CDR3 amino acid sequence lists the most common genes and DNA. The V and J calls and clone size come from TCRdb's table, not from the authors' own analysis. The sample table shows about 200,000 distinct CDR3 sequences, and under 20% are seen once. The top ten constitute 2% to 2.5% of the sample.

The junction shows trimming of 0 bases on V and 8 bases on J, plus 16 bases between the germline ends. Including cysteine and phenylalanine, the CDR3 has 15 amino acids. Only CDR3 DNA is held: 45 bases, read in frame from base 1. In the germline V gene, CDR1 corresponds to MGHRA and CDR2 to YSYEKL. The record originates from a study of T-cell memory formation after mild COVID-19 (dated by TCRdb to the early 2020s). A note on the overall study: TCR sequence clusters from the two donors were found to be largely donor specific. Longitudinal TCRalpha and TCRbeta repertoire sequencing tracked T-cell clones expanding and contracting after mild COVID-19 in a couple of donors. The cohort was made up of two young adult volunteers, one female and one male, who were previously healthy. Study-wide conclusions, independent of this receptor: The study included only a couple of mild cases, and larger cohorts that include severe cases with pre-infection samples were judged to be necessary. Some responding clones were found in pre-infection memory, which suggests that pre-existing cross-reactive memory T cells took part in the SARS-CoV-2 response. Clones that contracted from day 15 to 85 showed balanced CD4/CD8 phenotypes, whereas a second wave of clones that expanded from day 15 to 37 leaned towards CD4+. Contracting CD4+ clones turned up mainly in the CM and EM memory subsets, whereas EMRA was where CD8+ clones were enriched. Whether the second-wave clones peaking on day 37 were SARS-CoV-2 specific was not confirmed.

Ficoll-Paque density gradient centrifugation was the method used to isolate PBMCs. The receptor was derived from an adult woman who had mild COVID-19 (a few samples of this study predate the infection). The sample titles of this study are shuffled in the database, so cell type and time point are left out; the donor was told from shared clones. Specimen: PBMCs or a T cell subset sorted from them (not recorded which). The sequence is built from TRBV4-1 and TRBJ1-2, and the D gene may be TRBD1, 6 bases matching. The sequenced DNA: TGCGCCAGCAGCCAAGAACCCGGGGCAGGGGCAGGCTACACCTTC. Its protein reads: CASSQEPGAGAGYTF.